Sequencing of this T cell receptor (beta chain) was carried out in a study of cytomegalovirus exposure and HLA in healthy donors. V was shortened by 7 bases and J by 8 bases, with 11 bases between the two germline ends. Germline CDR1 is SNHLY and CDR2 is FYNNEI. This CDR3 is built from 11 residues. The primer mix had 60 Vbeta and 13 Jbeta primers. TCRdb keeps only in-frame clones here, not all; method: immunoSEQ multiplex PCR. The sample consists of some 81,000 clones, around 70% of them appearing once. The J gene is TRBJ1-1, the V gene TRBV2; D is ambiguous. The sequence came from a woman aged 40 to 50 in good health and CMV-seropositive. The sequenced material came from PBMCs. This CDR3 is CASKPLAEAFF. The CDR3 nucleotides are TGTGCCAGCAAACCCTTGGCCGAAGCTTTCTTT.